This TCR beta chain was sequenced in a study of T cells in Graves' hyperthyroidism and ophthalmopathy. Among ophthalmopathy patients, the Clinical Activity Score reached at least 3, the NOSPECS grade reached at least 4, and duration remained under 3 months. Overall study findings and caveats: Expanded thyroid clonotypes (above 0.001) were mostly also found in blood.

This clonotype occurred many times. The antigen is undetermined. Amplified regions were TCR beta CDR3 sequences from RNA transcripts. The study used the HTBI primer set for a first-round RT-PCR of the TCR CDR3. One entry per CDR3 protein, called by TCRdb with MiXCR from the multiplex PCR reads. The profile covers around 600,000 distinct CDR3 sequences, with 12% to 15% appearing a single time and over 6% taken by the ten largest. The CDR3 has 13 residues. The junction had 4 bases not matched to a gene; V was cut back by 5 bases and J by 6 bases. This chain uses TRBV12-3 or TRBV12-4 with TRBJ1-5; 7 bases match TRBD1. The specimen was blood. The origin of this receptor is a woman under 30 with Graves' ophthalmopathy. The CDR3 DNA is TGTGCCAGCAGTGACAGGGACCGTCAGCCCCAGCATTTT. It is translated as CASSDRDRQPQHF.